This T cell receptor beta chain was recorded in a study of T-cell memory formation after mild COVID-19. Trimming took off 2 bases at V and 0 bases at J, with 8 bases between the two ends. The CDR3 has 15 amino acids. This clonotype was picked up many times. Antigen: not known. Each CDR3 protein is one row after TCRdb ran MiXCR on the 5' RACE reads. Of about 360,000 distinct CDR3 sequences detected, about an eighth appear once; the ten largest clones hold about 22%. General study points: The study found contracting CD4+ clones mainly in CM and EM and contracting CD8+ clones in EMRA. A subset of responding clones appeared in pre-infection memory, suggesting cross-reactive memory joined. SARS-CoV-2 specificity was not confirmed for second-wave clones peaking on day 37.

What was sequenced was PBMCs or a T cell subset sorted from them (not recorded which). The chain combines TRBV23-1 with TRBJ2-1; no clear D gene. TRBV23-1 has ORF status, its function being uncertain. The receptor's source is a man younger than 35 who had mild COVID-19 (a few samples of this study predate the infection). Cell type and time point are not known. In nucleotides, the CDR3 is TGCGCCAGCAGTCAAGGGGATAGCTCCTACAATGAGCAGTTCTTC. Its protein product is CASSQGDSSYNEQFF.